One sample yielded the 9 T cell receptor beta chains listed below, sequenced in a study of blood T cells in healthy people across ages. Primed by a sample-barcoded 5' primer and a J-beta primer mix, a second PCR proceeded for about 7 to 11 cycles. TCRdb processed the 5' RACE reads anew with MiXCR; each CDR3 protein has one entry. The data contain around 1,000,000 distinct CDR3 sequences, approximately 38% of them seen just once; the ten biggest clones take up 10% to 15%. The sequenced sample consisted of blood. These receptors originate from a man in his late teens or twenties in good health.

CDR3 DNA sequence: TGTGCCAGCAGTACGCATCGTCGGGAGAACACTGAAGCTTTCTTT. Its protein product is CASSTHRRENTEAFF. The V call is TRBV6-2 or TRBV6-3, the J call TRBJ1-1; D not certain. Trimming took off 5 bases at V and 1 base at J, with 14 bases between the two ends. In germline, CDR1 is MNHEY, CDR2 SVGEGT. CDR3 length: 15 residues.

Worth noting for this clonotype: One end of the junction is discordant with germline, which a read error may explain. The V call is TRBV7-2, the J call TRBJ2-7, with D possibly TRBD1 on 6 matching bases. The length of the CDR3 is 14 residues. Germline CDR1 and CDR2: SGHTA and FQGNSA. Written as DNA, the CDR3 is TGTGCCAGCAGCCTGACGACAGGAGGCTACGGGCAGTACTTC. It codes for CASSLTTGGYGQYF.

The chain is built from TRBV27 and TRBJ1-2; D remains ambiguous. This CDR3 contains 15 residues. V lost 4 bases, J lost 2 bases, and 14 bases lay in between. The V gene's germline CDR1 is MNHEY and CDR2 SMNVEV (reference sequence). The CDR3 DNA reads as TGTGCCAGCAGTTATTTAACTCCGGACAACTATGGCTACACCTTC. It specifies CASSYLTPDNYGYTF.

This clonotype turned up a few times. The V call is TRBV5-1, the J call TRBJ2-4; possible D gene TRBD1, 5 bases. Trimming stripped 2 bases from V and 9 bases from J, with 15 bases between. Germline V gives CDR1 SGHRS, CDR2 YFSETQ. The CDR3 has 14 residues. CDR3 loop: CASSLAGVRGIQYF. CDR3 nucleotides: TGCGCCAGCAGCTTAGCTGGGGTAAGGGGCATTCAGTACTTC.

This clonotype was counted a few times. The chain couples TRBV15 to TRBJ2-3, with D possibly being TRBD2 (5 bases). The CDR3 contains 16 residues. Trimming took off 1 base at V and 5 bases at J, with 16 bases between the two ends. Germline-derived CDR1 and CDR2 are LNHNV and YYDKDF (reference sequence). The chain's CDR3 is CATSRGKVSVGDTQYF. The CDR3 DNA reads as TGTGCCACCAGCAGAGGGAAGGTTAGCGTTGGAGATACGCAGTATTTT.

This clonotype was detected a few times. DNA of the CDR3: TGTGCCAGCAGCCAACAAGACAGGGGGCCCTACAATGAGCAGTTCTTC. It codes for CASSQQDRGPYNEQFF. This rearrangement joins TRBV4-2 to TRBJ2-1; 10 nucleotides align to TRBD1. The V and J ends lost 2 bases and 2 bases, in that order; junction bases with no gene match: 3. This CDR3 contains 16 residues. Germline-derived CDR1 and CDR2 are LGHNA and YNFKEQ.

V and J are TRBV7-2 and TRBJ1-2, with TRBD1 as a possible D gene (5 bases). V lost 4 bases and J 7 bases, leaving 16 bases between the germline ends. Germline-derived CDR1 and CDR2 are SGHTA and FQGNSA. The CDR3 has 14 residues. CDR3 DNA: TGTGCCAGCAGCTGGGGGGGACGCTCCGGTGGCTACACCTTC. This gives the protein CASSWGGRSGGYTF.

The CDR3, as DNA: TGTGCCAGCAGCCGTTCCCCTAGCGGGGGACCCCAACCCACAGCCAAAAACATTCAGTACTTC. It specifies CASSRSPSGGPQPTAKNIQYF. V usage is TRBV11-1 and J usage is TRBJ2-4; 10 nucleotides align to TRBD2. The CDR3 covers 21 residues. V lost 5 bases, J lost 0 bases, and 19 bases stayed unmatched. Germline assignment: CDR1 SGHAT and CDR2 FQDESV (reference sequence).

This clonotype was counted a few times. V is TRBV5-5 and J is TRBJ1-4; D uncertain. The CDR3 length is 14 residues. V shed 6 bases and J shed 7 bases, with 16 bases lying between them. Per the germline V gene, CDR1 is SGHKS and CDR2 is YYEKEE (reference sequence). The DNA of the CDR3 is TGTGCCAGCACCCTGGCTAGCGACCGTGAAAAACTGTTTTTT. This sequence encodes CASTLASDREKLFF. The variable domain in full, completed from reference TRBV5-5 and TRBJ1-4, reads DAGVTQSPTHLIKTRGQQVTLRCSPISGHKSVSWYQQVLGQGPQFIFQYYEKEERGRGNFPDRFSARQFPNYSSELNVNALLLGDSALYLCASTLASDREKLFFGSGTQLSVL.